This entry concerns a single T cell receptor beta chain. J lost 3 bases, V lost 0 bases, and 3 bases had no gene match. Germline lookup yields CDR1 MNHEY and CDR2 SVGAGI. This CDR3 has 16 residues. This specimen comes from a study of shared clonotypes between healthy human individuals. Study-wide context: CD4 naive and memory got three plates each, CD8 naive two, CD8 memory one.

The data were produced by immunoSEQ multiplex PCR, yet TCRdb's version contains in-frame clones alone and is incomplete. The sample carries under 2,000,000 clones, about 95% recorded once. CD8 cells classed as naive were CD45RO-negative and positively selected for CCR7, excluding terminally differentiated effector memory CD45RA+ cells. All the donors were Caucasian adults who lived in Nashville, Tennessee. Input material: naive CD8+ T cells sorted from blood. V is TRBV6-5 and J is TRBJ1-2; 11 nucleotides match TRBD1. This receptor was obtained from a man aged 18 to 30 in good health. Here the CDR3 DNA reads TGTGCCAGCAGTTACTCCGGGACAGGGGGGCACTATGGCTACACCTTC. This sequence encodes CASSYSGTGGHYGYTF.